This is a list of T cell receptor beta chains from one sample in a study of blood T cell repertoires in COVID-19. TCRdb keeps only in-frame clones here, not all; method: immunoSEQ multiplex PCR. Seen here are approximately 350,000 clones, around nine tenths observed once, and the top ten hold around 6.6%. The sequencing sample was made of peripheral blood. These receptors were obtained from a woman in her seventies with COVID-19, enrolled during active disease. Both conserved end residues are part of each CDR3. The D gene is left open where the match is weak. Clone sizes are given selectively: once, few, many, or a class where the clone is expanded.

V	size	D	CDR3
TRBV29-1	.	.	CSVEIPHLSYEQYF
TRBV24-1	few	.	CATSETGSNEQYF
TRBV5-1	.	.	CASSLNQAGASDTQYF
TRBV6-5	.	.	CASSYSRDTTNSPLHF
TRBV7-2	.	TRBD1	CASTLGQGSGNTIYF
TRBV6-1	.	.	CASSERGTYEQYF
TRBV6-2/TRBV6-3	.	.	CASSRSNSNQPQHF
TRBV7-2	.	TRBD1	CASSLDRGAEAFF
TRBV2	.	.	CASSEVIGADTQYF
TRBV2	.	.	CASNGGKGTDTQYF
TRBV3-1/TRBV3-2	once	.	CASSRRGQGGELFF
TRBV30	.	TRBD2	CAWSTLAGSTDTQYF
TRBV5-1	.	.	CASSLLGGRNTEAFF
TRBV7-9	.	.	CASSFPGIPDTQYF
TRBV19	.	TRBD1	CASWGQYGYTF
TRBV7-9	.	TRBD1	CASSLGQGMETQYF
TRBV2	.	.	CASSGMGGVFWYGYTF
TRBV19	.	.	CASISPSKARYTGELFF
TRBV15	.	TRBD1	CATSREGTAYEQYF
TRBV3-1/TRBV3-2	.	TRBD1	CASSPDRAYGYTF
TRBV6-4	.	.	CASSEPLGSTEAFF
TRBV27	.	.	CASSLRSGSYGYTF
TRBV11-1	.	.	CASSSLPLQETQYF
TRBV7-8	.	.	CASSFGLNYGYTF
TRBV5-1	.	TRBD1	CASSFRGDLWGYTF
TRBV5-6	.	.	CASSSWAGGSNQPQHF
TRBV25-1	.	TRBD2	CAISSGVPYNEQFF
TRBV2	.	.	CASSSDRIQETQYF
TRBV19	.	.	CASSILWQGANNEQFF
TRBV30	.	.	CASDSSGELFF
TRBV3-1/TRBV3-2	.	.	CASSQGGLGTETQYF
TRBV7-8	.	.	CASSLEYRIKYF
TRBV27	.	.	CASSLFLGGQSYTF
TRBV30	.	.	CAWSSGARNEQYF
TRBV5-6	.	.	CASSLYGGTSIAKNIQYF
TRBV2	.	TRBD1	CATRQGAGPEQYF
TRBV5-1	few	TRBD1	CASSFAGTGGEEAFF
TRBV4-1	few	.	CASSQGREGATNEKLFF